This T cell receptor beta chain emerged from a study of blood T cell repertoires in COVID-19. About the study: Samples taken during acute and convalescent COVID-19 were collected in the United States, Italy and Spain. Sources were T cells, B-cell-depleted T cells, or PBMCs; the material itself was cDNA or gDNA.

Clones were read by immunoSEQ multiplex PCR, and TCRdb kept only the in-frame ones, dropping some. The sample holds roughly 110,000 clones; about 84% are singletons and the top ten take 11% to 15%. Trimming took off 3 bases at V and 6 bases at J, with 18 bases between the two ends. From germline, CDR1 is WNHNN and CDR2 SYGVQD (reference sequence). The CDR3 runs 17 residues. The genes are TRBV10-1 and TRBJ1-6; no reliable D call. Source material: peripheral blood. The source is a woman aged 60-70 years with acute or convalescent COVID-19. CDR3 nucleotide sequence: TGCGCCAGCAGTGACGGGCGCCGGGGTCAACTTAATTCACCCCTCCACTTT. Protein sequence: CASSDGRRGQLNSPLHF.